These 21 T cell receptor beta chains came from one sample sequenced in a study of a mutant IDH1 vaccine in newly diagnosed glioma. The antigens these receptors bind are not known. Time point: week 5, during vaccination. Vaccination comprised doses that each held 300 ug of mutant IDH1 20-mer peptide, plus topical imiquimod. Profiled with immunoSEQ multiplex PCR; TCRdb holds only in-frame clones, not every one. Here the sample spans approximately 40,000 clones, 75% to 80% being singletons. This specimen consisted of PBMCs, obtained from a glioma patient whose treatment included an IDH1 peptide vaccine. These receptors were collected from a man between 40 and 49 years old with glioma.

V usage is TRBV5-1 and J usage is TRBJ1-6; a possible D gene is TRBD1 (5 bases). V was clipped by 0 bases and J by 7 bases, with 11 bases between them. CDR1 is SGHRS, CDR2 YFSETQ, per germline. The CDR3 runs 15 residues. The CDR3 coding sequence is TGCGCCAGCAGCTTGGCGTGGGGGACGAATTCACCCCTCCACTTT. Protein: CASSLAWGTNSPLHF.

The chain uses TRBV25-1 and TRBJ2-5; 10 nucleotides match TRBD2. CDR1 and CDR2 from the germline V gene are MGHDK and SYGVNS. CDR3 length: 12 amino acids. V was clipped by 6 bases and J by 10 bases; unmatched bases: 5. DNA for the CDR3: TGTGCCAGCAGCAGCGGGGGGGGTTTCCAGTACTTC. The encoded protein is CASSSGGGFQYF.

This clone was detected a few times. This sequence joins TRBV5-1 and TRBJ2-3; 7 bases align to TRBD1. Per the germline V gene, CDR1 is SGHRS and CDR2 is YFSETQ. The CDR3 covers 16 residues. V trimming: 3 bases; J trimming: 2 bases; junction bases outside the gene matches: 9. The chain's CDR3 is CASSSQPGQNTDTQYF. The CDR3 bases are TGCGCCAGCAGCTCTCAACCGGGACAGAACACAGATACGCAGTATTTT.

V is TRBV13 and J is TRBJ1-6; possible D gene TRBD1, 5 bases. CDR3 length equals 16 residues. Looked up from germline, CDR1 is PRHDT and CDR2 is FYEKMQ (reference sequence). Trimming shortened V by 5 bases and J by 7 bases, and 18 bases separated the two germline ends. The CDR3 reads CASSPGGRGGNSPLHF. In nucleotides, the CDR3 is TGTGCCAGCAGCCCCGGTGGTAGGGGTGGAAATTCACCCCTCCACTTT.

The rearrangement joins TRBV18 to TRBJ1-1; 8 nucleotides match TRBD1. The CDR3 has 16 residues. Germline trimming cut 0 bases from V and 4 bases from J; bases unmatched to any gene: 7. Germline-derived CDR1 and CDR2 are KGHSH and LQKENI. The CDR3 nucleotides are TGTGCCAGCTCACCACCGCCAGGGGGCCTGGGCACTGAAGCTTTCTTT. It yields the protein CASSPPPGGLGTEAFF.

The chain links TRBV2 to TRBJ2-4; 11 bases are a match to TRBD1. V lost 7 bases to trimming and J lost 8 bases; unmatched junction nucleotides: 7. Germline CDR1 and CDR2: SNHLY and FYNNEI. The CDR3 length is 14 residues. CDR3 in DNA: TGTGCCAGCACCCCGGACAGGGGGCGTGACATTCAGTACTTC. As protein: CASTPDRGRDIQYF.

The CDR3 loop is CASSPDLAAKLNYGYTF. The CDR3 DNA sequence: TGTGCCAGCTCACCGGACCTAGCGGCGAAGCTTAACTATGGCTACACCTTC. The rearrangement uses TRBV18 and TRBJ1-2; D gene uncertain. Trimming removed 3 bases from V and 1 base from J, with 18 bases in between. Germline assignment: CDR1 KGHSH and CDR2 LQKENI. The CDR3 contains 17 residues.

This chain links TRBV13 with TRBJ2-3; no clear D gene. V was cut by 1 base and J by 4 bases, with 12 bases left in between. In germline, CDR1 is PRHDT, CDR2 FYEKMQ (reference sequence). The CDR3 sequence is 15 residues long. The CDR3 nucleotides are TGTGCCAGCAGCTTAGTCGGGCGGCGCCCAGATACGCAGTATTTT. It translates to CASSLVGRRPDTQYF.

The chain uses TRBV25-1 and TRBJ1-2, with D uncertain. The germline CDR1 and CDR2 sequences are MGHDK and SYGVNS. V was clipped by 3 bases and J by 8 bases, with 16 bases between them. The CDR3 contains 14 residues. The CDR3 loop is CASSDEGRSSGYTF. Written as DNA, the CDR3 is TGTGCCAGCAGTGACGAGGGCCGATCCTCGGGCTACACCTTC.

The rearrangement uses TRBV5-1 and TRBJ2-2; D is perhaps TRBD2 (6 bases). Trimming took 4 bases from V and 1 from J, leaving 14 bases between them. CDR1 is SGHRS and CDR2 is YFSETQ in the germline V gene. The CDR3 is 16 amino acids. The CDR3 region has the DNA TGCGCCAGCAGCGGAAGGACGGGACTGAACACCGGGGAGCTGTTTTTT. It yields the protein CASSGRTGLNTGELFF.

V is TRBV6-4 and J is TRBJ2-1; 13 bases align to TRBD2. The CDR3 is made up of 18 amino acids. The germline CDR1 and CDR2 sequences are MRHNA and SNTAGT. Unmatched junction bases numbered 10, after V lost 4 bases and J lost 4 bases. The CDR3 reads CASSARTSGGGLYNEQFF. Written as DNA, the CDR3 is TGTGCCAGCAGTGCGAGGACTAGCGGGGGAGGCCTATACAATGAGCAGTTCTTC.

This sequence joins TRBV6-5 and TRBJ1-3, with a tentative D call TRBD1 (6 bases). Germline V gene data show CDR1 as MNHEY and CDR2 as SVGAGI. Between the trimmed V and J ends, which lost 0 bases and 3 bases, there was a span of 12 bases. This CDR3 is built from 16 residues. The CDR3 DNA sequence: TGTGCCAGCAGTTACTCGGCAGGGGCATTTGGAAACACCATATATTTT. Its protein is CASSYSAGAFGNTIYF.

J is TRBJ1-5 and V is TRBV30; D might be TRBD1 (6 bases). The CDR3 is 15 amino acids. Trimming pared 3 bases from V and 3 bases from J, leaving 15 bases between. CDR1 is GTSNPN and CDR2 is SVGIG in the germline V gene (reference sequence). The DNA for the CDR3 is TGTGCCTGGAGCCCCTCGACAGGCTTCAATCAGCCCCAGCATTTT. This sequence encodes CAWSPSTGFNQPQHF.

The CDR3 reads CASSQDPGLHNQPQHF. The CDR3 DNA reads as TGCGCCAGCAGCCAAGATCCGGGACTGCACAATCAGCCCCAGCATTTT. The chain is built from TRBV4-1 and TRBJ1-5, with D perhaps TRBD1 (5 bases). Germline assignment: CDR1 MGHRA and CDR2 YSYEKL. Trimming shortened V by 0 bases and J by 3 bases, and 12 bases separated the two germline ends. There are 16 residues in the CDR3.

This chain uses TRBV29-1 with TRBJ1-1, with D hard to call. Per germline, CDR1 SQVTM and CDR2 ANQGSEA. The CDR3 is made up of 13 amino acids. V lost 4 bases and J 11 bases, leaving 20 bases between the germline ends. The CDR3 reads CSVVLSAFTGAFF. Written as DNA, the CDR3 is TGCAGCGTTGTCTTATCGGCATTTACTGGTGCTTTCTTT.

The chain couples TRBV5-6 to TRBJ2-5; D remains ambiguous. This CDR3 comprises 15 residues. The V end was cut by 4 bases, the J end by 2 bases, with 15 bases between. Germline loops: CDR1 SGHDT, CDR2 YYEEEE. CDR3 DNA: TGTGCCAGCAGCCCGCGAGTTTGGGGACAAGAGACCCAGTACTTC. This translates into CASSPRVWGQETQYF.

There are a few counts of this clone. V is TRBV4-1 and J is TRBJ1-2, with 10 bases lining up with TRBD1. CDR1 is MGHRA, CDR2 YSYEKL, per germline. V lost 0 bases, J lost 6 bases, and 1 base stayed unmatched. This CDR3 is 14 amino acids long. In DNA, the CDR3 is TGCGCCAGCAGCCAAGAGGGGACAGGGGATGGCTACACCTTC. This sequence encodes CASSQEGTGDGYTF.

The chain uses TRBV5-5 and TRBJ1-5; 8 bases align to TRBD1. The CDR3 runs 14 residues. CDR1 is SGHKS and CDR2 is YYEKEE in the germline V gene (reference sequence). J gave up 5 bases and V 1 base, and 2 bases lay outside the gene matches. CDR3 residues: CASSLMTGDQPQHF. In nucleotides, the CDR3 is TGTGCCAGCAGCTTGATGACAGGGGATCAGCCCCAGCATTTT.

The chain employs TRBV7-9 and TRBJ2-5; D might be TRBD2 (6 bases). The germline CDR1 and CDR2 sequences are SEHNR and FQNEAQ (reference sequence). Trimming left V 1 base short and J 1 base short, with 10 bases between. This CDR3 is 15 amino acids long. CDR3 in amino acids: CASSLGGGVQETQYF. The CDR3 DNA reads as TGTGCCAGCAGCTTAGGGGGCGGGGTCCAAGAGACCCAGTACTTC.

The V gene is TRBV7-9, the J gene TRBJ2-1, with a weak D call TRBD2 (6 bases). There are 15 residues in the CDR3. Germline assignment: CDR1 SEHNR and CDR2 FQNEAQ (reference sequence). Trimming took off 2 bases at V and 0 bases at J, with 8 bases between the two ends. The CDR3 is CASSLLATSYNEQFF. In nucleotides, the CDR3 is TGTGCCAGCAGCTTACTAGCGACCTCCTACAATGAGCAGTTCTTC.

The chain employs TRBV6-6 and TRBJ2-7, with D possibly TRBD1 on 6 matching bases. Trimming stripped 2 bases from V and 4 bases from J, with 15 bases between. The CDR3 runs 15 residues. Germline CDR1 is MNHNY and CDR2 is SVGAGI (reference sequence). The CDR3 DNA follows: TGTGCCAGCAGTTACCTCGGCAGGGGCAGATACGAGCAGTACTTC. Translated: CASSYLGRGRYEQYF.